The present T cell receptor (beta chain) was sequenced within a study of vaccination and CD4 T cells after COVID-19. This sample's treatment: approximately 9-day PBMC culture with coronavirus spike peptide pools or control peptides (ViraFEST assay). TCR sequencing followed the expansion of antigen-specific T cells with peptide pools in ViraFEST. An Oncomine TCR Beta short-read assay was used to sequence the DNA from cultured CD4+ T cells. Genomic DNA from cultured CD4+ T cells was extracted. TCRdb redid the calling of the PCR reads with MiXCR, one entry per CDR3 protein. The data show under 25,000 distinct CDR3 sequences, with 67% seen just once and about 8.3% held by the top ten. This clonotype showed up just a few times. As yet, its antigen is unknown. CDR1 is SNHLY, CDR2 FYNNEI, per germline. V lost 4 bases to trimming and J lost 4 bases, with 4 bases between them. The CDR3 totals 11 residues.

Sequencing was carried out using CD4+ T cells from blood, cultured in vitro. The clonotype comes from a human donor who had recovered from COVID-19. The gene calls are TRBV2 and TRBJ2-5, with no clear D. The CDR3 region has the DNA TGTGCCAGCAGTGTTGGAGAGACCCAGTACTTC. Its translation: CASSVGETQYF.